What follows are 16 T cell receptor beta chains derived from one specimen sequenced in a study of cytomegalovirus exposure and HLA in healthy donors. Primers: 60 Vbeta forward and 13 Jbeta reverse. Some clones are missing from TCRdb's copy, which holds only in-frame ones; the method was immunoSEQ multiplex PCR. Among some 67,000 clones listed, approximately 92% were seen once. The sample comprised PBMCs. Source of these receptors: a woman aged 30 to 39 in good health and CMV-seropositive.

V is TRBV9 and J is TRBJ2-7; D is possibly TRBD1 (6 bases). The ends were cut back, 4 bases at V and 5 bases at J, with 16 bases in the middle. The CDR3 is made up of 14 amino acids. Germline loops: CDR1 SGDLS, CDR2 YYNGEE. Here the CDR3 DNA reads TGTGCCAGCAGCACCACAGGGATGGGCCACGAGCAGTACTTC. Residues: CASSTTGMGHEQYF.

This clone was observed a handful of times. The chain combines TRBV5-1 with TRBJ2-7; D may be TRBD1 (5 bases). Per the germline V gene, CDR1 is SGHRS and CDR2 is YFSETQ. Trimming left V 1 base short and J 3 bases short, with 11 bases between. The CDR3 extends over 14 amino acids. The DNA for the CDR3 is TGCGCCAGCAGCTTGACAGGCCAGGGCTACGAGCAGTACTTC. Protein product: CASSLTGQGYEQYF.

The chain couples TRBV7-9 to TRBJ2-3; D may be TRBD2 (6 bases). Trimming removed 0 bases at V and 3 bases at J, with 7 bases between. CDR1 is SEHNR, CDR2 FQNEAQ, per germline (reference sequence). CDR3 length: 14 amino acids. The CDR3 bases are TGTGCCAGCAGCTTAGCGGGAGGTACAGATACGCAGTATTTT. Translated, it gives CASSLAGGTDTQYF.

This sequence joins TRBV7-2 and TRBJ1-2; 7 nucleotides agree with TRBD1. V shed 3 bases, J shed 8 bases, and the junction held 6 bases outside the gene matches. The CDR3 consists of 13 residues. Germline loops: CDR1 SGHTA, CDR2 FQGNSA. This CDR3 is CASSFEGARGYTF. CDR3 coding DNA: TGTGCCAGCAGCTTTGAGGGGGCGCGAGGCTACACCTTC.

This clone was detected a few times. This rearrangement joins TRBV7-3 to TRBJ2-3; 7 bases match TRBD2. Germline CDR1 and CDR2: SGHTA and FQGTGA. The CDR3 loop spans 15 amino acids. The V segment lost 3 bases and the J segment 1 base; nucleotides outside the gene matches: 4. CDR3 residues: CASSLAGVGTDTQYF. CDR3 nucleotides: TGTGCCAGCAGCTTGGCGGGAGTTGGCACAGATACGCAGTATTTT.

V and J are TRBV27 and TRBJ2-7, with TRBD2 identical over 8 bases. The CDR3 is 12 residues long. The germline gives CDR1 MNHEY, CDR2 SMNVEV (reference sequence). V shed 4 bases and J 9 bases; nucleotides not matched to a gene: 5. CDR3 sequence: CASSWPGGWQYF. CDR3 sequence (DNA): TGTGCCAGCAGTTGGCCGGGGGGGTGGCAGTACTTC.

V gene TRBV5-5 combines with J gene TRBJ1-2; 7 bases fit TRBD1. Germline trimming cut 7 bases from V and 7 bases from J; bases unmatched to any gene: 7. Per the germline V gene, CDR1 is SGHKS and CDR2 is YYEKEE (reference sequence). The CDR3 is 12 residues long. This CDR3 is CASQEGASGYTF. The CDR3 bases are TGTGCCAGCCAGGAGGGGGCCAGTGGCTACACCTTC. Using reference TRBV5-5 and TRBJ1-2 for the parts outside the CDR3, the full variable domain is DAGVTQSPTHLIKTRGQQVTLRCSPISGHKSVSWYQQVLGQGPQFIFQYYEKEERGRGNFPDRFSARQFPNYSSELNVNALLLGDSALYLCASQEGASGYTFGSGTRLTVV.

In DNA form, the CDR3 reads TGTGCCAGCAGTTCGTTAGCGGGAGGCTACGAGCAGTACTTC. Protein product: CASSSLAGGYEQYF. The rearrangement uses TRBV5-6 and TRBJ2-7; 10 nucleotides line up with TRBD2. J was trimmed by 3 bases and V by 5 bases; bases with no gene match: 5. The CDR3 has 14 amino acids. Germline lookup yields CDR1 SGHDT and CDR2 YYEEEE.

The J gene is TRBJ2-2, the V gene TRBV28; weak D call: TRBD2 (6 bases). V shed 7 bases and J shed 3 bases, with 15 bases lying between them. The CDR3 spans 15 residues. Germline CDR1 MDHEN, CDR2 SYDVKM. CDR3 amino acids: CASTSGDLYTGELFF. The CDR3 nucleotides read TGTGCCAGCACATCGGGGGACTTATACACCGGGGAGCTGTTTTTT.

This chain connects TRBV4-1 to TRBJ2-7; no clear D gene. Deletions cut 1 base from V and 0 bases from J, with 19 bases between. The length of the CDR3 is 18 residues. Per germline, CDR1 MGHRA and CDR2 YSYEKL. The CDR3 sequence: CASSQGVASRIRSYEQYF. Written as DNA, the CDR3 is TGCGCCAGCAGCCAAGGCGTAGCTTCGAGGATACGCTCCTACGAGCAGTACTTC.

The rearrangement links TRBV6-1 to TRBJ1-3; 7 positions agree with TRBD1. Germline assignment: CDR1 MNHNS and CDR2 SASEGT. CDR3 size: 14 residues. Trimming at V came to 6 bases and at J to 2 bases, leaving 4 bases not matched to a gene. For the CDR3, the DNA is TGTGCCAGCAGCATCGACAGGGCTGGAAACACCATATATTTT. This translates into CASSIDRAGNTIYF.

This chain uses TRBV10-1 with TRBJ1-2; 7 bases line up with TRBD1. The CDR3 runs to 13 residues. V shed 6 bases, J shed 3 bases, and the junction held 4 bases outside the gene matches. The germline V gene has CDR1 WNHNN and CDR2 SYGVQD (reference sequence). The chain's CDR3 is CASSPGGHYGYTF. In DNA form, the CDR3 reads TGCGCCAGCAGCCCAGGGGGACACTATGGCTACACCTTC.

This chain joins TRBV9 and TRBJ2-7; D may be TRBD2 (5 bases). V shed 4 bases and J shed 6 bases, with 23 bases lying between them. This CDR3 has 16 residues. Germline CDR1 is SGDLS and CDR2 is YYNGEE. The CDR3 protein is CASSYPSGEPGFEQYF. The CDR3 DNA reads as TGTGCCAGCAGCTATCCGAGTGGCGAGCCGGGGTTCGAGCAGTACTTC.

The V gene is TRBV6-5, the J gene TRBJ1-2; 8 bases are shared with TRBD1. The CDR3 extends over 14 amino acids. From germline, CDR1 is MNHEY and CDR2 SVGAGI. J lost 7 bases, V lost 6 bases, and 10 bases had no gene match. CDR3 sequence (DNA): TGTGCCAGCAGGTCCGACAGGGGACGTGCTGGCTACACCTTC. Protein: CASRSDRGRAGYTF.

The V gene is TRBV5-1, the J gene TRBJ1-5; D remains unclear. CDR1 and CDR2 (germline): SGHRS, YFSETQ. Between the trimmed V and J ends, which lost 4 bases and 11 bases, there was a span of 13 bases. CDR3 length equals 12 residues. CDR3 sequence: CASSLWATSQHF. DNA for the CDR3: TGCGCCAGCAGCCTCTGGGCCACCTCCCAGCATTTT.

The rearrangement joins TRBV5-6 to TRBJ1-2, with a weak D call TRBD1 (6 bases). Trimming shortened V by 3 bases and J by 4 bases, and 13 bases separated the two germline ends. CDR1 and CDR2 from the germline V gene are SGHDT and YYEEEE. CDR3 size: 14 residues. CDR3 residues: CASSSGTTGYGYTF. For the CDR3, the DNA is TGTGCCAGCAGCTCCGGGACAACCGGCTATGGCTACACCTTC.